Sequencing of this T cell receptor (beta chain) was carried out in a study of cytomegalovirus exposure and HLA in healthy donors. In the study overall: Earlier results showed 90 million to 130 million unique TCR beta sequences derived from about 179 million T cells.

In the case of this clone: What it binds is unknown. Other DNA sequences in the sample encode the same CDR3.

Between the trimmed V and J ends, which lost 2 bases and 1 base, there was a span of 8 bases. Germline V CDR1 and CDR2: MNHEY, SMNVEV (reference sequence). The CDR3 contains 15 residues. This PCR relied on a set of 60 Vbeta primers and 13 Jbeta primers. The table came from immunoSEQ multiplex PCR; TCRdb's copy has only in-frame clones and leaves some out. The sample contains fewer than 130,000 clones, 80% to 85% of which appear only once. General observations from the study: The authors considered a cluster of highly shared sequence variants likely to be a sequencing artifact. The CMV antigen specificity of three CMV-associated chains was confirmed through in vitro analysis. Altogether, 150 to 200 TCR beta chains were recorded as cytomegalovirus-associated.

This sequence was found in a woman in her sixties or seventies in good health and CMV-seropositive. V is TRBV27 and J is TRBJ2-2; tentatively, D is TRBD2 (7 bases). The sequenced sample consisted of PBMCs. The CDR3 bases are TGTGCCAGCAGTTTAAGGGGGGGGAACACCGGGGAGCTGTTTTTT. Translation gives CASSLRGGNTGELFF.